This TCR beta chain was documented in a study of cytomegalovirus exposure and HLA in healthy donors. The V segment lost 8 bases and the J segment 6 bases; nucleotides outside the gene matches: 15. The CDR3 totals 16 residues. CDR1 and CDR2 (germline): SNHLY, FYNNEI. Findings and limits, study-wide: There was a cluster of highly shared sequence variants that was likely a sequencing artifact. Most TCR sequences were rare, but some public TCRs occurred in many donors. Associated with cytomegalovirus, according to the listing, were around 170 TCR beta chains. What a later analysis showed was that several of the most significant clusters appeared linked to common viral pathogens.

Comment on this clone: Its antigen is undetermined.

The PCR made use of 60 Vbeta and 13 Jbeta primers. Libraries were prepared by immunoSEQ multiplex PCR; TCRdb keeps only in-frame clonotypes and omits some of them. The sample yields 90,000 to 120,000 clones, 70% seen once. What was sequenced was PBMCs. This chain links TRBV2 with TRBJ2-7; 11 nucleotides line up with TRBD2. This clonotype originated in a man aged 40-49 years in good health and CMV-seropositive. The chain's CDR3 is CASQEPLAGGSGEQYF. In DNA form, the CDR3 reads TGTGCCAGCCAAGAACCCCTAGCGGGAGGATCGGGCGAGCAGTACTTC.